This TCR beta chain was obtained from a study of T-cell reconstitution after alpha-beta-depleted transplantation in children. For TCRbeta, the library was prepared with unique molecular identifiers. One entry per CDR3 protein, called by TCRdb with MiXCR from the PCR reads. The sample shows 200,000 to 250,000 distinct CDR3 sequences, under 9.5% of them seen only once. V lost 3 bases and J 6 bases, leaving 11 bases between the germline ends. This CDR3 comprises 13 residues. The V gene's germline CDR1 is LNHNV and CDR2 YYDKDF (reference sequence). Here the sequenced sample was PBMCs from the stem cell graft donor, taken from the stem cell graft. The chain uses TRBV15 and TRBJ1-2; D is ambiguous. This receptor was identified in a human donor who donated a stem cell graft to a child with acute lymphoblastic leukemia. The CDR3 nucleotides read TGTGCCACCAGCAGGGACGGTTTGGATGGCTACACCTTC. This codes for CATSRDGLDGYTF.